The clone carrying this T cell receptor (beta chain) has more than one count but fewer than ten. The antigen is unknown. The data are from a study of human T cells and chemical hapten exposure. Overall study context: Among samples, TCR yields varied mainly because of small differences in pooled library volume. Study-level findings and limits: With regard to DPC sensitization, TCRs above 1 in 1000 frequency did not change.

Described time point: healthy volunteer bleed at 2 weeks. RNA extraction used unfractionated whole blood as the source of total RNA. Each cDNA molecule in the library carried unique molecular identifiers. In the authors' workflow: A per-sample median of 95,638 TCRs was observed, with counts ranging from about 20,000 to 750,000. TCRdb redid the calling of the RACE reads with MiXCR, one entry per CDR3 protein. TCRdb's processing, not the authors' own work, is the source of the V and J calls. The table shows 30,000 to 35,000 distinct CDR3 sequences, with nearly 7.5% occurring only once. V was clipped by 3 bases and J by 11 bases; unmatched bases: 27. Germline CDR1 reads SGHNT; CDR2 reads YYREEE (reference sequence). The CDR3 runs to 19 residues.

The clonotype comes from a human donor in good health. Some clones in this sample may be carry-over from other donors' samples. The specimen sequenced was whole blood. V gene TRBV5-4 combines with J gene TRBJ2-3, with 7 bases fitting TRBD2. As DNA, the CDR3 is TGTGCCAGCAGCTCCTGGGGTTCCGCGGGGGTCCAGGACCAGATATGGCAGTATTTT. Encoded protein: CASSSWGSAGVQDQIWQYF.